The clone carrying this T cell receptor beta chain was counted once. What it recognizes is unknown. By flow cytometry, patients selected for sequencing had shown an expansion of CD8+CD57+ cells. Receipt of therapy had not occurred in any patient by the time of blood sampling. Genomic DNA constituted the template upon which TCR beta VDJ and CDR3 profiling was performed. In TCRdb, the reads were re-called with MiXCR into one record per CDR3 protein. The sample records some 200,000 distinct CDR3 sequences, roughly 50% being singletons. This entry comes from a study of CD8+CD57+ T cells in acquired aplastic anemia. General study findings and limits: Both patients and controls carried the same twenty-nine CD8+ CDR3 sequences.

The CDR3 contains 14 residues. V lost 3 bases to trimming and J lost 6 bases, with 13 bases between them. The source material was sorted CD4+, CD8+, or CD8+CD57+ T cells (not recorded which) from PBMCs. The chain is built from TRBV12-3 or TRBV12-4 and TRBJ2-3, with D perhaps TRBD2 (5 bases). The TCR originated in a human donor with aplastic anemia. The CDR3 DNA reads as TGTGCCAGCAGTTTTGATAGCGCCGGCGATACGCAGTATTTT. Translation gives CASSFDSAGDTQYF.